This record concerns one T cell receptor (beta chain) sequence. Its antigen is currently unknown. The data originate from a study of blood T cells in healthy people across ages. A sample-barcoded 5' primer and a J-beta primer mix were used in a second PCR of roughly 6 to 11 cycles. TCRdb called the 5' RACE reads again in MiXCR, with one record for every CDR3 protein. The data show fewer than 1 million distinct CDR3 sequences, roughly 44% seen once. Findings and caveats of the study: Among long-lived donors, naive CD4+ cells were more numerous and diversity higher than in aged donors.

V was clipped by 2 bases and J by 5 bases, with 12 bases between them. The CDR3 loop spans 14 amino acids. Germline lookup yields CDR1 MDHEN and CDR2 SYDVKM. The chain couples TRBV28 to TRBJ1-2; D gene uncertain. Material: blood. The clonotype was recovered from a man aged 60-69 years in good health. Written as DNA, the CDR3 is TGTGCCAGCAGTTTACTAGCAGGATCTTATGGCTACACCTTC. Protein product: CASSLLAGSYGYTF.